This T cell receptor beta chain was identified during a study of T cells in Graves' hyperthyroidism and ophthalmopathy. At the level of the study: Staff took peripheral blood when the initial diagnosis was made, before any treatment began. Overall study results and limits: Most thyroid clonotypes expanded above 0.001 appeared in blood too. Ophthalmopathy prediction by the model preceded onset by a median roughly 6 months.

This clonotype was seen more than once but under ten times. Its matching antigen is unknown. V lost 1 base to trimming and J lost 9 bases, with 19 bases between them. The CDR3 contains 15 residues. The investigators amplified TCR beta CDR3 regions from RNA transcripts. The primer set for the first-round RT-PCR of the TCR CDR3 was HTBI. Each CDR3 protein is one row after TCRdb ran MiXCR on the multiplex PCR reads. The sample lists 560,000 or so distinct CDR3 sequences; just under 20% were seen once. Diagnostic assessment was based on clinical symptoms, serum thyroxine and TRAb, thyroid ultrasound and orbital computed tomography.

The TCR was taken from a man in his forties with Graves' ophthalmopathy. The source material was blood. This chain uses TRBV12-3 or TRBV12-4 with TRBJ2-7, with D maybe TRBD1 (6 bases). The CDR3 loop reads CASSLGQGPTTGQYF. CDR3 nucleotide sequence: TGTGCCAGCAGTTTAGGCCAGGGGCCAACTACGGGGCAGTACTTC.